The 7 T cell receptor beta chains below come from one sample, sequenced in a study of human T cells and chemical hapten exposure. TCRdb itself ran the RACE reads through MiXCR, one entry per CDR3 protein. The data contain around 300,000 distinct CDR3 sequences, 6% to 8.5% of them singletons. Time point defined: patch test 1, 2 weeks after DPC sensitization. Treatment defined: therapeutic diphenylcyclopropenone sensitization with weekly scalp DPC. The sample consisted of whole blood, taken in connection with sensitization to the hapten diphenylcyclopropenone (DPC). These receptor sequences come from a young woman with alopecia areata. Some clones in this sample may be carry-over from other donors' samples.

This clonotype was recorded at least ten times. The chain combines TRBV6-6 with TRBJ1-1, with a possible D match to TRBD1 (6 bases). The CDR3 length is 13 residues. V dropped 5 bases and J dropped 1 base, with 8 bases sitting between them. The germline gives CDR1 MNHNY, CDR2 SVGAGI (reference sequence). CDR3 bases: TGTGCCAGCAGTACGGGACAGAACACTGAAGCTTTCTTT. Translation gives CASSTGQNTEAFF.

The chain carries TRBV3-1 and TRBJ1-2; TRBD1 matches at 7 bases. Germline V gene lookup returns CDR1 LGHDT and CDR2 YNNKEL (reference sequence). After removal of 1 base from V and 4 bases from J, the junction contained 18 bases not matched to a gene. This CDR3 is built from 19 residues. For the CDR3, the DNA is TGTGCCAGCAGCCAAGGGCTCTTTCCGGGACAGAGCATCGCCTATGGCTACACCTTC. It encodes CASSQGLFPGQSIAYGYTF. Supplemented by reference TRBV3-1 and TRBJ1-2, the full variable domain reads DTAVSQTPKYLVTQMGNDKSIKCEQNLGHDTMYWYKQDSKKFLKIMFSYNNKELIINETVPNRFSPKSPDKAHLNLHINSLELGDSAVYFCASSQGLFPGQSIAYGYTFGSGTRLTVV.

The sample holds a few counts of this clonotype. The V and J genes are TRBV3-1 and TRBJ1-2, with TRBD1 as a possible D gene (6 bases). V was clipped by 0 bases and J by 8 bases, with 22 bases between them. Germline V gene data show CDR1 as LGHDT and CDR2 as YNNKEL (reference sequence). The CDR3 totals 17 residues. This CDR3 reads CASSQDAIQGNGDGYTF. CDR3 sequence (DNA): TGTGCCAGCAGCCAAGACGCTATACAGGGCAATGGTGACGGCTACACCTTC.

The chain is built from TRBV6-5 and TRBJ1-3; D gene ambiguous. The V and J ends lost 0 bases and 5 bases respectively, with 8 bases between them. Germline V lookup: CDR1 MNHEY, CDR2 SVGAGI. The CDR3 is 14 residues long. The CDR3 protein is CASSYSYGRNTIYF. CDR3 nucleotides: TGTGCCAGCAGTTACTCGTACGGGAGAAACACCATATATTTT.

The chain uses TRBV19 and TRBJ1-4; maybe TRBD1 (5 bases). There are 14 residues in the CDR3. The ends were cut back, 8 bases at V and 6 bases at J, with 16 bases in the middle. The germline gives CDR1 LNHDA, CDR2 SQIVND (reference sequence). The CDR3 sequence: CASDPGPADEKLFF. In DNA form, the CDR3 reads TGTGCCAGTGATCCGGGACCGGCCGATGAAAAACTGTTTTTT. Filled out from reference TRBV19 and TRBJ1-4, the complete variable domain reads DGGITQSPKYLFRKEGQNVTLSCEQNLNHDAMYWYRQDPGQGLRLIYYSQIVNDFQKGDIAEGYSVSREKKESFPLTVTSAQKNPTAFYLCASDPGPADEKLFFGSGTQLSVL.

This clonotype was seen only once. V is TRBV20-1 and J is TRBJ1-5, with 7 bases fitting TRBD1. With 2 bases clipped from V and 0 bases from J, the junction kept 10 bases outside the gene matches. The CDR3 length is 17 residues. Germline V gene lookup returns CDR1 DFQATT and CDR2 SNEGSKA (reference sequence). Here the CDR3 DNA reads TGCAGTGCTAGACGGACAGGCAACCCATATAGCAATCAGCCCCAGCATTTT. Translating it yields CSARRTGNPYSNQPQHF.

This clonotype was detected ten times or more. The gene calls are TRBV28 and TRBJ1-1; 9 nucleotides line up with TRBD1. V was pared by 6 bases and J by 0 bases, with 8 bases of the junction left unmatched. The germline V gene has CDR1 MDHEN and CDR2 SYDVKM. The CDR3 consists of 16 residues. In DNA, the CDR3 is TGTGCCAGCAGCCGGAGACAGGGGGGTATGAACACTGAAGCTTTCTTT. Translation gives CASSRRQGGMNTEAFF.